The clone carrying this TCR beta chain was recorded only once. Its target is unknown. These data belong to a study of cytomegalovirus exposure and HLA in healthy donors. Overall study findings and caveats: Later analysis demonstrated an association between a missense DCLRE1C variant and TCR beta V- and J-gene trimming. At a 0.05 false discovery rate, a later analysis found 18,000 or so TCR beta sequences to be associated with HLA alleles. Across donors, most TCRs were seen rarely, yet some public ones were widespread. The study dropped some indistinguishable V segments, TRBV6-2 and TRBV6-3 among them.

60 Vbeta and 13 Jbeta primers were used in PCR. Sequencing used immunoSEQ multiplex PCR; TCRdb keeps in-frame clones, though not all of them. The table records roughly 130,000 clones, about 73% of them present only once. Germline V CDR1 and CDR2: SEHNR, FQNEAQ (reference sequence). Germline trimming cut 5 bases from V and 14 bases from J; bases unmatched to any gene: 12. The CDR3 sequence is 13 residues long. The genes are TRBV7-9 and TRBJ2-1, with 7 bases identical to TRBD1. The TCR comes from a human donor in good health. The sample comprised PBMCs. CDR3 bases: TGTGCCAGCAGCCCACAGGACAGGATATATAAGTTCTTC. Its translation: CASSPQDRIYKFF.